These 5 T cell receptor beta chains were all obtained from the same sample, sequenced in a study of blood T cell repertoires in COVID-19. Generated by immunoSEQ multiplex PCR, the TCRdb table keeps only in-frame clones and is missing some. The data show roughly 220,000 clones, under 90% seen once. Sequencing input: peripheral blood. The receptors derive from a man aged 25-45 years with active or convalescent COVID-19.

CDR3 residues: CASSLAVRGQPQHF. CDR3 sequence (DNA): TGTGCCAGCAGCTTAGCGGTCAGGGGCCAGCCCCAGCATTTT. The V call is TRBV7-2, the J call TRBJ1-5; D possibly corresponds to TRBD1 (6 bases). V dropped 0 bases and J dropped 7 bases, with 10 bases sitting between them. This CDR3 spans 14 amino acids. Germline CDR1 reads SGHTA; CDR2 reads FQGNSA.

The rearrangement links TRBV27 to TRBJ1-6; possible D gene TRBD1, 6 bases. The germline V and J ends were trimmed by 6 bases and 4 bases, with 10 bases remaining between them. The CDR3 sequence is 14 residues long. Germline CDR1 reads MNHEY; CDR2 reads SMNVEV (reference sequence). CDR3 amino acids: CASSLGQYNSPLHF. The CDR3 nucleotides are TGTGCCAGCAGCTTGGGACAATATAATTCACCCCTCCACTTT.

The chain is built from TRBV3-1 (or the pseudogene TRBV3-2) and TRBJ2-5; TRBD1 might be the D (8 bases). Trimming stripped 2 bases from V and 2 bases from J, with 15 bases between. Germline CDR1 reads LGHDT; CDR2 reads YNNKEL (reference sequence). This CDR3 has 16 amino acids. The CDR3 nucleotides read TGTGCCAGCAGCCAAAGGACAGGGCGGGGGCAAGAGACCCAGTACTTC. It is translated as CASSQRTGRGQETQYF.

The chain carries TRBV28 and TRBJ1-3; D uncertain. Germline V gene sequence: CDR1 MDHEN, CDR2 SYDVKM. V was trimmed by 4 bases and J by 1 base, leaving 8 bases between them. The CDR3 is 14 residues long. The CDR3 DNA reads TGTGCCAGCAGTTCCCCGAGTTCTGGAAACACCATATATTTT. It translates to CASSSPSSGNTIYF.

This clone came up once. Within the sample, other DNA sequences also encode this same CDR3. The chain combines TRBV5-1 with TRBJ1-6, with D perhaps TRBD1 (6 bases). The CDR3 runs to 14 residues. Trimming removed 2 bases at V and 7 bases at J, with 10 bases between. Germline V gene sequence: CDR1 SGHRS, CDR2 YFSETQ. The CDR3 spells CASSLQGGNSPLHF. As DNA, the CDR3 is TGCGCCAGCAGCTTACAGGGTGGGAATTCACCCCTCCACTTT.